This entry lists 21 T cell receptor beta chains sequenced from one sample in a study of blood T cell repertoires in COVID-19. Sequencing was performed with immunoSEQ multiplex PCR; in TCRdb, only in-frame clones are kept and a portion is missing. Among 95,000 to 150,000 clones listed, 79% were seen once. Input material: peripheral blood. These receptor sequences come from a woman older than 75 with acute or convalescent COVID-19.

The genes are TRBV5-1 and TRBJ1-1; D is possibly TRBD1 (6 bases). The V end was cut by 4 bases, the J end by 0 bases, with 13 bases between. The length of the CDR3 is 15 residues. Germline CDR1 reads SGHRS; CDR2 reads YFSETQ. The CDR3 DNA reads as TGCGCCAGCAGCGTTACAGGGTCCATGAACACTGAAGCTTTCTTT. Translation: CASSVTGSMNTEAFF.

The chain carries TRBV30 and TRBJ1-1; 10 positions match TRBD1. With 1 base clipped from V and 5 bases from J, the junction kept 7 bases outside the gene matches. Germline values: CDR1 GTSNPN, CDR2 SVGIG (reference sequence). This CDR3 is built from 15 residues. The DNA of the CDR3 is TGTGCCTGGAGTGATACCGGACAGGGGGGAACTGAAGCTTTCTTT. Its translation is CAWSDTGQGGTEAFF.

The V gene is TRBV23-1, the J gene TRBJ1-6; the match to TRBD1 covers 9 bases. TRBV23-1 is reported as an ORF; its role is uncertain. The CDR3 runs 17 residues. V lost 0 bases to trimming and J lost 8 bases; unmatched junction nucleotides: 8. CDR3 in amino acids: CASSQSGDRDIHSPLHF. The CDR3 DNA reads as TGCGCCAGCAGTCAATCGGGGGACAGGGACATACATTCACCCCTCCACTTT.

The chain is built from TRBV28 and TRBJ1-1, with TRBD1 as a possible D gene (6 bases). Looked up from germline, CDR1 is MDHEN and CDR2 is SYDVKM. CDR3 size: 15 residues. Trimming cost V 3 bases and J 2 bases, with 13 bases left between them. As DNA, the CDR3 is TGTGCCAGCAGTTTCACAGGGAACCTTAACACTGAAGCTTTCTTT. Residues: CASSFTGNLNTEAFF.

The CDR3 region has the DNA TGTGCCAGTAGTATACGGACAGGGTCCCTTAATCAGCCCCAGCATTTT. This encodes CASSIRTGSLNQPQHF. The chain is built from TRBV19 and TRBJ1-5; 8 bases are shared with TRBD1. The CDR3 has 16 amino acids. V lost 2 bases, J lost 4 bases, and 7 bases stayed unmatched. Germline V lookup: CDR1 LNHDA, CDR2 SQIVND (reference sequence).

The count of this clone is one. CDR3 protein: CASSMGGYSNQPQHF. In DNA, the CDR3 is TGTGCCAGTAGTATGGGGGGATATAGCAATCAGCCCCAGCATTTT. The rearrangement joins TRBV19 to TRBJ1-5, with D maybe TRBD1 (5 bases). This CDR3 is 15 amino acids long. Per the germline V gene, CDR1 is LNHDA and CDR2 is SQIVND (reference sequence). Trimming stripped 3 bases from V and 0 bases from J, with 9 bases between.

The chain carries TRBV7-2 and TRBJ2-7; 8 bases are a match to TRBD1. Germline CDR1 reads SGHTA; CDR2 reads FQGNSA. CDR3 size: 14 residues. V lost 3 bases to trimming and J lost 5 bases; unmatched junction nucleotides: 6. The CDR3 protein is CASSLDRVVNEQYF. Written as DNA, the CDR3 is TGTGCCAGCAGCTTGGACAGGGTCGTCAACGAGCAGTACTTC. Looking up the rest from reference TRBV7-2 and TRBJ2-7 gives the full variable domain: GAGVSQSPSNKVTEKGKDVELRCDPISGHTALYWYRQSLGQGLEFLIYFQGNSAPDKSGLPSDRFSAERTGGSVSTLTIQRTQQEDSAVYLCASSLDRVVNEQYFGPGTRLTVT.

This clone was seen just once. V gene TRBV7-2 combines with J gene TRBJ2-3; maybe TRBD1 (5 bases). V lost 5 bases, J lost 2 bases, and 20 bases lay in between. CDR3 size: 17 residues. Germline-derived CDR1 and CDR2 are SGHTA and FQGNSA. The CDR3 DNA follows: TGTGCCAGCAGCCAAGACAGTGGTAGCCAATACACAGATACGCAGTATTTT. Translating gives CASSQDSGSQYTDTQYF.

This rearrangement joins TRBV20-1 to TRBJ2-5; D is undetermined. The CDR3 loop spans 11 amino acids. V lost 1 base, J lost 5 bases, and 5 bases lay in between. Germline V CDR1 and CDR2: DFQATT, SNEGSKA (reference sequence). The CDR3 here is CSARGDETQYF. The CDR3 DNA reads TGCAGTGCTAGAGGAGATGAGACCCAGTACTTC.

CDR3 amino acids: CASSESSSYTGELFF. The CDR3 nucleotides read TGCGCCAGCAGTGAGTCTTCCAGTTACACCGGGGAGCTGTTTTTT. The J gene is TRBJ2-2, the V gene TRBV10-2; no reliable D call. Germline values: CDR1 WSHSY, CDR2 SAAADI. This CDR3 contains 15 residues. Trimming took 0 bases from V and 3 from J, leaving 8 bases between them.

V gene TRBV6-5 combines with J gene TRBJ2-3; D not resolved. The V end was cut by 6 bases, the J end by 2 bases, with 15 bases between. The CDR3 spans 15 residues. Germline CDR1 MNHEY, CDR2 SVGAGI. The CDR3 reads CASRPLSLLTDTQYF. CDR3 DNA: TGTGCCAGCAGACCCCTGAGCCTCCTCACAGATACGCAGTATTTT.

J is TRBJ2-1 and V is TRBV7-3; TRBD2 is a possible D gene (7 bases). The germline V gene has CDR1 SGHTA and CDR2 FQGTGA. Trimming took off 6 bases at V and 7 bases at J, with 16 bases between the two ends. The CDR3 spans 14 residues. In DNA form, the CDR3 reads TGTGCCAGCAGTAGGGGGGGCGCCGAGAATGAGCAGTTCTTC. It yields the protein CASSRGGAENEQFF. The variable domain in full, with the rest retrieved from reference TRBV7-3 and TRBJ2-1, is GAGVSQTPSNKVTEKGKYVELRCDPISGHTALYWYRQSLGQGPEFLIYFQGTGAADDSGLPNDRFFAVRPEGSVSTLKIQRTERGDSAVYLCASSRGGAENEQFFGPGTRLTVL.

This clone came up once. The chain's CDR3 is CASSQLGTSGGGGSYEQYF. The CDR3, as DNA: TGCGCCAGCAGCCAACTGGGGACTAGCGGGGGAGGAGGGTCCTACGAGCAGTACTTC. This chain links TRBV4-3 with TRBJ2-7; 14 bases match TRBD2. CDR1 and CDR2 from the germline V gene are LGHNA and YSLEER. The CDR3 contains 19 residues. Losses at the gene ends were 2 bases for V and 1 base for J; bases not matched to a gene: 10.

The chain recombines TRBV9 with TRBJ1-3; D is possibly TRBD1 (6 bases). CDR3 length: 13 amino acids. V lost 3 bases to trimming and J lost 3 bases, with 7 bases between them. The germline V gene encodes CDR1 SGDLS and CDR2 YYNGEE. DNA of the CDR3: TGTGCCAGCAGCGCAGGGGTTGGAAACACCATATATTTT. Its translation: CASSAGVGNTIYF.

The rearrangement links TRBV5-1 to TRBJ1-4; 7 bases fit TRBD1. CDR1 SGHRS and CDR2 YFSETQ come from the germline V gene. This CDR3 spans 14 amino acids. V was pared by 4 bases and J by 3 bases, with 3 bases of the junction left unmatched. The chain's CDR3 is CASSPGQPNEKLFF. The CDR3 DNA follows: TGCGCCAGCAGCCCGGGACAGCCTAATGAAAAACTGTTTTTT.

This clone appeared once. The V gene is TRBV9, the J gene TRBJ2-6; D remains ambiguous. The germline CDR1 and CDR2 sequences are SGDLS and YYNGEE. The CDR3 is made up of 15 amino acids. Between the trimmed V and J ends, which lost 4 bases and 1 base, there was a span of 9 bases. The CDR3 spells CASSPPGSGANVLTF. The CDR3 region has the DNA TGTGCCAGCAGCCCCCCCGGGTCTGGGGCCAACGTCCTGACTTTC. Based on the CDR3 plus reference TRBV9 and TRBJ2-6, the full variable domain is DSGVTQTPKHLITATGQRVTLRCSPRSGDLSVYWYQQSLDQGLQFLIQYYNGEERAKGNILERFSAQQFPDLHSELNLSSLELGDSALYFCASSPPGSGANVLTFGAGSRLTVL.

This chain uses TRBV12-5 with TRBJ1-5, with D possibly TRBD1 on 5 matching bases. The V and J ends lost 6 bases and 0 bases respectively, with 12 bases between them. This CDR3 comprises 15 residues. CDR1 and CDR2 (germline): LGHNT, FRNRAP. CDR3 sequence reads: CASGFDSFSNQPQHF. CDR3 nucleotides: TGTGCTAGTGGCTTCGACAGTTTTAGCAATCAGCCCCAGCATTTT.

This clone was seen repeatedly, ten times or more. CDR3 DNA: TGTGCCAGCAGCTTAGAGACAGGGTTCAATCAGCCCCAGCATTTT. Residues: CASSLETGFNQPQHF. The rearrangement uses TRBV7-6 and TRBJ1-5; TRBD1 aligns across 7 bases. V shed 1 base, J shed 3 bases, and the junction held 3 bases outside the gene matches. From germline, CDR1 is SGHVS and CDR2 FNYEAQ. The CDR3 runs to 15 residues. Based on the CDR3 plus reference TRBV7-6 and TRBJ1-5, the full variable domain is GAGVSQSPRYKVTKRGQDVALRCDPISGHVSLYWYRQALGQGPEFLTYFNYEAQQDKSGLPNDRFSAERPEGSISTLTIQRTEQRDSAMYRCASSLETGFNQPQHFGDGTRLSIL.

This clone appeared a few times. This chain uses TRBV4-3 with TRBJ2-3; the D gene is possibly TRBD2 (6 bases). Trimming took 0 bases from V and 14 from J, leaving 18 bases between them. Germline V gene lookup returns CDR1 LGHNA and CDR2 YSLEER. This CDR3 has 14 residues. The CDR3 here is CASSQENRLGRLYF. The CDR3 DNA reads TGCGCCAGCAGCCAAGAGAACCGACTAGGGCGATTGTATTTT.

J is TRBJ1-6 and V is TRBV21-1; TRBD1 is the table's D call and was not checked against the DNA. TRBV21-1 is reported as a pseudogene. The length of the CDR3 is 13 residues. This CDR3 is CAILDRVGSPLHF. The CDR3 DNA reads TGTGCCATCCTCGACAGGGTAGGCTCACCCCTCCACTTT.

V gene TRBV5-1 combines with J gene TRBJ1-2; TRBD1 aligns across 7 bases. Germline CDR1 reads SGHRS; CDR2 reads YFSETQ. The CDR3 totals 15 residues. V lost 3 bases to trimming and J lost 4 bases; unmatched junction nucleotides: 9. The DNA for the CDR3 is TGCGCCAGCAGCTCAACCGGGGACAGCCCCTATGGCTACACCTTC. Protein: CASSSTGDSPYGYTF.